This T cell receptor (beta chain) was identified in a study of CD8 T cells in Susac syndrome. High-throughput TCR beta sequencing covered peripheral CD8+ and CD4+ T cells. It was negative isolation that provided the CD8+ and CD4+ T cells, whereas TEMRA cells were enriched by FACS. General study results and limits: As the study acknowledged, the number of individuals in its TCR sequencing and HLA analysis was relatively small.

It was with random hexamers that about 0.45 to 1 ug RNA was reverse transcribed. Each CDR3 protein gets one entry after TCRdb re-called the immunoSEQ multiplex PCR reads with MiXCR. The sample contains around 160,000 distinct CDR3 sequences, around 94% of which appear only once. CDR1 is LNHDA, CDR2 SQIVND, per germline (reference sequence). J lost 3 bases, V lost 4 bases, and 1 base had no gene match. The CDR3 length is 14 residues. As concerns this clonotype: Its antigen is still unknown.

Sample: CD4+ T cells from PBMCs. The chain couples TRBV19 to TRBJ2-1, with 9 bases matching TRBD1. This clonotype was sampled from a human donor with multiple sclerosis. The CDR3 sequence: CASSTTGGYNEQFF. CDR3 DNA: TGTGCCAGTAGTACGACAGGGGGCTACAATGAGCAGTTCTTC.